The rows below give T cell receptor beta chains drawn from one sample of a study of T cells in Graves' hyperthyroidism and ophthalmopathy. TCRdb re-analysed the multiplex PCR reads in MiXCR, keeping a single row per CDR3 protein. The data show about 340,000 distinct CDR3 sequences, roughly a fifth seen once. Sample: blood. These receptors originate from a woman aged 45 to 65 with Graves' hyperthyroidism. Both conserved end residues are part of each CDR3. D genes are given only for firm matches. Only part of the rows carry a size: once, few, many, or a class if the clone is expanded.

clone_size j_call d_call cdr3_length v_call cdr3_nt cdr3_aa
many TRBJ1-1 . 14 TRBV28 TGTGCCAGCAGGTCGACAGGAGGTAACACTGAAGCTTTCTTT CASRSTGGNTEAFF
. TRBJ2-7 . 14 TRBV6-1 TGTGCCAGCAGTGAATTCGGGGTCTCCTACGAGCAGTACTTC CASSEFGVSYEQYF
many TRBJ1-3 . 13 TRBV5-1 TGCGCCAGCAGCGGGCCAGCTGGAAACACCATATATTTT CASSGPAGNTIYF
few TRBJ2-1 . 14 TRBV19 TGTGCCAGTAGTATTCGTGGGCCTTACAATGAGCAGTTCTTC CASSIRGPYNEQFF
. TRBJ1-2 . 12 TRBV29-1 TGCAGCGTTGAATACAGGCTGGGCGGCTACACCTTC CSVEYRLGGYTF
once TRBJ1-2 . 14 TRBV6-1 TGTGCCAGCATATGGGGCAGAACTAACTATGGCTACACCTTC CASIWGRTNYGYTF
few TRBJ1-1 . 13 TRBV11-2 TGTGCCAGCACCCCGGGCGAGGACACTGAAGCTTTCTTT CASTPGEDTEAFF
few TRBJ1-2 . 12 TRBV5-1 TGCGCCAGCAGCTTGGTTTGCTATGGCTACACCTTC CASSLVCYGYTF
. TRBJ2-5 . 14 TRBV6-1 TGTGCCAGCAGTGAAAACGGGGCCCAAGAGACCCAGTACTTC CASSENGAQETQYF
few TRBJ1-2 TRBD1 13 TRBV12-3/TRBV12-4 TGTGCCAGCCTTTTATATCAGGGGGATGGCTACACCTTC CASLLYQGDGYTF
many TRBJ2-3 . 13 TRBV12-3/TRBV12-4 TGTGCCAGCAGCCGAGACCCCACAGATACGCAGTATTTT CASSRDPTDTQYF
many TRBJ2-7 . 13 TRBV10-3 TGTGCCATCAGCGTGGCGGGGACCTACGAGCAGTACTTC CAISVAGTYEQYF
many TRBJ1-5 . 16 TRBV15 TGTGCCACCAGCAGAGATACGGTCTACGGGAAACAGCCCCAGCATTTT CATSRDTVYGKQPQHF
once TRBJ1-2 TRBD1 14 TRBV12-3/TRBV12-4 TGTGCCAGCAGTTACACAGGGGACAGGGAGGGCTACACCTTC CASSYTGDREGYTF
few TRBJ1-3 . 15 TRBV12-3/TRBV12-4 TGTGCCAGCAGTTTGGCCACAGGGTATGGAAACACCATATATTTT CASSLATGYGNTIYF
. TRBJ2-7 . 14 TRBV7-2 TGTGCCAGCAGCTTAACAACCGAAGGCTACGAGCAGTACTTC CASSLTTEGYEQYF
. TRBJ1-2 TRBD1 15 TRBV30 TGTGCCTGGAGTGTCCGGACAGGGCCGAACTATGGCTACACCTTC CAWSVRTGPNYGYTF
few TRBJ2-3 TRBD1 14 TRBV6-1 TGTGCCAGCCTTGATCAGGGGGCATCAGATACGCAGTATTTT CASLDQGASDTQYF
many TRBJ1-1 . 14 TRBV19 TGTGCCAGTAGTATAGGACAACAGAACACTGAAGCTTTCTTT CASSIGQQNTEAFF
. TRBJ1-1 TRBD1 15 TRBV14 TGTGCCAGCAGCACACGCAGGGGGCCTAACACTGAAGCTTTCTTT CASSTRRGPNTEAFF
. TRBJ2-3 . 16 TRBV5-1 TGCGCCAGCAGCGAGGGAATTTTGGCTTTTACAGATACGCAGTATTTT CASSEGILAFTDTQYF
few TRBJ2-1 . 15 TRBV5-1 TGCGCCAGCAGCTTCGTTGTCAGCTCCTACAATGAGCAGTTCTTC CASSFVVSSYNEQFF
. TRBJ2-5 TRBD1 14 TRBV5-1 TGCGCCAGCAGGAAGACAGGGGGCGGAGAGACCCAGTACTTC CASRKTGGGETQYF
. TRBJ2-5 . 14 TRBV20-1 TGCAGTGCTAGAGGGGGGCAGTTCCAAGAGACCCAGTACTTC CSARGGQFQETQYF
many TRBJ2-1 . 18 TRBV28 TGTGCCAGCCCGGGACAAGGTCCACCTGGGGGTTCCTACAATGAGCAGTTCTTC CASPGQGPPGGSYNEQFF
many TRBJ2-1 . 15 TRBV6-1 TGTGCCAGCAGTGAACTTTCGGGACCCTACAATGAGCAGTTCTTC CASSELSGPYNEQFF
few TRBJ2-6 . 14 TRBV5-1 TGCGCCAGCAGGGGGGATGCTGGGGCCAACGTCCTGACTTTC CASRGDAGANVLTF
. TRBJ2-7 . 12 TRBV29-1 TGCAGCGTTGGGTGGGGGGAATCTGAGCAGTACTTC CSVGWGESEQYF
. TRBJ2-1 TRBD2 17 TRBV4-1 TGCGCCAGCAGCGAAGGGACTAGCGGGAGCTCCTACAATGAGCAGTTCTTC CASSEGTSGSSYNEQFF
. TRBJ1-4 TRBD1 14 TRBV28 TGTGCCAGCACGGGACAGGGCAAACGGGAAAAACTGTTTTTT CASTGQGKREKLFF
. TRBJ2-1 . 16 TRBV4-1 TGCGCCAGCAGCCAAACCGAAACAGGGACGTGGGATGAGCAGTTCTTC CASSQTETGTWDEQFF
once TRBJ1-5 TRBD1 16 TRBV2 TGTGCCAGCAGTCGGACAGGGTTTACCTACAATCAGCCCCAGCATTTT CASSRTGFTYNQPQHF
many TRBJ2-3 TRBD2 15 TRBV2 TGTGCCAGCAGGGGACTAGCGGGGGGCGCAGATACGCAGTATTTT CASRGLAGGADTQYF
. TRBJ2-7 TRBD1 16 TRBV11-3 TGTGCCAGCATCCTCAGGGGGCCCAAAACCTCCTACGAGCAGTACTTC CASILRGPKTSYEQYF
many TRBJ1-2 . 15 TRBV3-1 TGTGCCAGCAGCGAGGGGACCCGACAAGCCTATGGCTACACCTTC CASSEGTRQAYGYTF
few TRBJ2-1 TRBD2 17 TRBV7-3 TGTGCCAGCAGCTTAATGGGGGCTCGGGGGGGGTACAATGAGCAGTTCTTC CASSLMGARGGYNEQFF
many TRBJ1-6 . 14 TRBV6-1 TGTGCCAGCAGTTACGGCAGGGCGGGTTCACCCCTCCACTTT CASSYGRAGSPLHF
few TRBJ2-1 TRBD2 15 TRBV6-5 TGTGCCAGCAGTTACAGGACTAGCGACTACAATGAGCAGTTCTTC CASSYRTSDYNEQFF
many TRBJ2-3 . 15 TRBV20-1 TGCAGTGCTGGACCTGGCGGGACTAGCACAGATACGCAGTATTTT CSAGPGGTSTDTQYF
many TRBJ1-1 TRBD1 15 TRBV5-6 TGTGCCAGCAGCTTGTTGGCAGGGGGCACGAGGGAAGCTTTCTTT CASSLLAGGTREAFF